Below, 9 T cell receptor beta chains from the same sample are listed, as sequenced in a study of blood T cell repertoires in COVID-19. The assay was immunoSEQ multiplex PCR, and TCRdb's table has in-frame clones only and misses some. Found here are some 140,000 clones, over 70% of them singletons; the top ten hold 2% to 3%. Sequences were obtained from peripheral blood. The receptors were sampled from a man aged 50 or older with active COVID-19.

CDR3: CASSSTALAYEQYF. The CDR3 region has the DNA TGTGCCAGTAGTTCGACAGCCCTAGCCTACGAGCAGTACTTC. The chain employs TRBV19 and TRBJ2-7; D may be TRBD1 (5 bases). CDR1 LNHDA and CDR2 SQIVND come from the germline V gene (reference sequence). CDR3 length: 14 amino acids. Trimming cost V 5 bases and J 2 bases, with 13 bases left between them.

J is TRBJ1-5 and V is TRBV6-5; D not certain. The V end was cut by 8 bases, the J end by 3 bases, with 8 bases between. The CDR3 length is 12 residues. From germline, CDR1 is MNHEY and CDR2 SVGAGI. Here the CDR3 DNA reads TGTGCCAGCGGACTGCACAATCAGCCCCAGCATTTT. Its translation: CASGLHNQPQHF.

This rearrangement joins TRBV3-1 (or the pseudogene TRBV3-2) to TRBJ1-2, with D perhaps TRBD1 (5 bases). The CDR3 has 12 residues. Trimming took 4 bases from V and 10 from J, leaving 13 bases between them. Germline V gene lookup returns CDR1 LGHDT and CDR2 YNNKEL (reference sequence). CDR3 sequence (DNA): TGTGCCAGCAGCCTCACTGACAGATACTACACCTTC. Translated: CASSLTDRYYTF.

J is TRBJ2-1 and V is TRBV4-3; 11 bases agree with TRBD2. The germline CDR1 and CDR2 sequences are LGHNA and YSLEER. J was trimmed by 3 bases and V by 1 base; bases with no gene match: 2. The CDR3 sequence is 16 residues long. The CDR3 DNA is TGCGCCAGCAGCCAAGTAGCGGGGGGGCTCTACAATGAGCAGTTCTTC. Translation: CASSQVAGGLYNEQFF.

J is TRBJ1-5 and V is TRBV6-5; 7 nucleotides agree with TRBD1. The germline V gene encodes CDR1 MNHEY and CDR2 SVGAGI. This CDR3 contains 14 residues. Losses at the gene ends were 4 bases for V and 4 bases for J; bases not matched to a gene: 4. In nucleotides, the CDR3 is TGTGCCAGCAGTTGGGACAGATATAATCAGCCCCAGCATTTT. Amino acid sequence: CASSWDRYNQPQHF.

The chain uses TRBV27 and TRBJ1-1; 9 bases align to TRBD1. Germline trimming cut 5 bases from V and 11 bases from J; bases unmatched to any gene: 15. This CDR3 has 15 amino acids. Germline CDR1 reads MNHEY; CDR2 reads SMNVEV (reference sequence). DNA for the CDR3: TGTGCCAGCAGTCCAACACCCCGGGACAGGGTTCGCGCTTTCTTT. Its protein is CASSPTPRDRVRAFF.

Remarks on this clone: One junction end does not reproduce the germline sequence, and a read error may be involved. This rearrangement joins TRBV25-1 to TRBJ2-1, with 8 bases that match TRBD1. The CDR3 contains 15 residues. From germline, CDR1 is MGHDK and CDR2 SYGVNS. CDR3 residues: CASSITGGSFNEQFF. CDR3 nucleotide sequence: TGTGCCAGCAGTATAACAGGGGGTTCCTTCAATGAGCAGTTCTTC.

The sample holds one count of this clone. J is TRBJ1-2 and V is TRBV18, with D unresolved. V shed 0 bases and J shed 5 bases, with 7 bases lying between them. This CDR3 comprises 13 residues. The germline V gene encodes CDR1 KGHSH and CDR2 LQKENI. CDR3 in amino acids: CASSPPLEYGYTF. The CDR3 coding sequence is TGTGCCAGCTCACCACCGTTGGAGTATGGCTACACCTTC.

The count of this clone is one. This sequence joins TRBV11-2 and TRBJ2-4; 12 bases fit TRBD1. Trimming removed 3 bases from V and 1 base from J; junction bases left unmatched: 7. The CDR3 has 18 amino acids. The germline gives CDR1 SGHAT, CDR2 FQNNGV. The CDR3 region is CASSLVRDRGQAKNIQYF. In DNA, the CDR3 is TGTGCCAGCAGCTTGGTCCGGGACAGGGGGCAGGCCAAAAACATTCAGTACTTC. Full variable domain (remainder filled in from reference TRBV11-2 and TRBJ2-4): EAGVAQSPRYKIIEKRQSVAFWCNPISGHATLYWYQQILGQGPKLLIQFQNNGVVDDSQLPKDRFSAERLKGVDSTLKIQPAKLEDSAVYLCASSLVRDRGQAKNIQYFGAGTRLSVL.